The rows below give T cell receptor beta chains drawn from one sample of a study of T cell responses to AZD1222 COVID-19 vaccine. Clones were read by immunoSEQ multiplex PCR, and TCRdb kept only the in-frame ones, dropping some. Of 100,000 to 110,000 clones listed, roughly 91% are singletons. Sequences were derived from peripheral blood, sampled on day 0 of AZD1222 vaccination. Receptor source: an adult in good health. Both conserved end residues are part of each CDR3.

CDR3 protein: CASSPGQGFTEAFF
J gene: TRBJ1-1
V gene: TRBV5-5
CDR3 length: 14

CDR3 protein: CASSRDRGGTGELFF
J gene: TRBJ2-2
V gene: TRBV6-5
CDR3 length: 15

CDR3 protein: CASSLGSQANLHYEQYF
J gene: TRBJ2-7
V gene: TRBV7-4
CDR3 length: 17

CDR3 protein: CASSLNTEAFF
J gene: TRBJ1-1
V gene: TRBV5-1
CDR3 length: 11

CDR3 protein: CASSIGASGSYNEQFF
J gene: TRBJ2-1
V gene: TRBV19
CDR3 length: 16

CDR3 protein: CASRRGTSGSYEQYF
J gene: TRBJ2-7
V gene: TRBV5-4
CDR3 length: 15

CDR3 protein: CASSPIQGALETQYF
J gene: TRBJ2-5
V gene: TRBV6-5
CDR3 length: 15

CDR3 protein: CASTFAGGLNTGELFF
J gene: TRBJ2-2
V gene: TRBV4-1
CDR3 length: 16

CDR3 protein: CASSPRTGVTEAFF
J gene: TRBJ1-1
V gene: TRBV9
CDR3 length: 14

CDR3 protein: CASSWMGAQNIQYF
J gene: TRBJ2-4
V gene: TRBV28
CDR3 length: 14

CDR3 protein: CSVRDLYEQYF
J gene: TRBJ2-7
V gene: TRBV29-1
CDR3 length: 11

CDR3 protein: CASSLSAGGTYSPLHF
J gene: TRBJ1-6
V gene: TRBV27
CDR3 length: 16

CDR3 protein: CASSRYSYEQYF
J gene: TRBJ2-7
V gene: TRBV7-8
CDR3 length: 12

CDR3 protein: CSVGEGSYEQYF
J gene: TRBJ2-7
V gene: TRBV29-1
CDR3 length: 12

CDR3 protein: CASSYRPNQPQHF
J gene: TRBJ1-5
V gene: TRBV5-6
CDR3 length: 13

CDR3 protein: CAWDRTSTSSYNEQFF
J gene: TRBJ2-1
V gene: TRBV30
CDR3 length: 16

CDR3 protein: CAISTPGHGSPLHF
J gene: TRBJ1-6
V gene: TRBV10-3
CDR3 length: 14

CDR3 protein: CSARVETQYF
J gene: TRBJ2-5
V gene: TRBV20-1
CDR3 length: 10

CDR3 protein: CASSLRVGRGLGSPLHF
J gene: TRBJ1-6
V gene: TRBV27
CDR3 length: 17

CDR3 protein: CASSPFGSGAGGLYEQYF
J gene: TRBJ2-7
V gene: TRBV7-9
CDR3 length: 18

CDR3 protein: CASSLGRGSYGYTF
J gene: TRBJ1-2
V gene: TRBV13
CDR3 length: 14

CDR3 protein: CASSKDSGGSYNEQFF
J gene: TRBJ2-1
V gene: TRBV5-1
CDR3 length: 16

CDR3 protein: CAWRGGGGNNSPLHF
J gene: TRBJ1-6
V gene: TRBV30
CDR3 length: 15

CDR3 protein: CASSFGYEQYF
J gene: TRBJ2-7
V gene: TRBV12-3/TRBV12-4
CDR3 length: 11

CDR3 protein: CASPHTGTSGWEETQYF
J gene: TRBJ2-5
V gene: TRBV4-1
CDR3 length: 17

CDR3 protein: CASSPPTGRTEAFF
J gene: TRBJ1-1
V gene: TRBV28
CDR3 length: 14

CDR3 protein: CASSLSGGNTEAFF
J gene: TRBJ1-1
V gene: TRBV5-4
CDR3 length: 14

CDR3 protein: CASSRDGPGTGELFF
J gene: TRBJ2-2
V gene: TRBV3-1/TRBV3-2
CDR3 length: 15

CDR3 protein: CASSFDGLNEKLFF
J gene: TRBJ1-4
V gene: TRBV5-4
CDR3 length: 14